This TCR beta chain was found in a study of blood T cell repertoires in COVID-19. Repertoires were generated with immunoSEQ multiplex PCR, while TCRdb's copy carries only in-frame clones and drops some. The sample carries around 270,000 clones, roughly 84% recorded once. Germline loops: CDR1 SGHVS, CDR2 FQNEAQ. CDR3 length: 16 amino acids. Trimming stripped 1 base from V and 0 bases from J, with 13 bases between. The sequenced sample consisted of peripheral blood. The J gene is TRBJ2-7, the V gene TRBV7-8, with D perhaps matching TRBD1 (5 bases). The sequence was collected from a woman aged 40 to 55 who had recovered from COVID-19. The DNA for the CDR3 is TGTGCCAGCAGCTTAGTGGCAGGGCTTCCCTCCTACGAGCAGTACTTC. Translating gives CASSLVAGLPSYEQYF.